This T cell receptor (beta chain) was sequenced in a study of blood T cells in healthy people across ages. Points from the study as a whole: Estimates based on one million T cells were treated as lower bounds.

Alongside a J-beta primer mix, a sample-barcoded 5' primer served in a second PCR lasting roughly 6 to 11 cycles. One entry per CDR3 protein results from TCRdb running MiXCR on the 5' RACE reads. Counted here are around 1.7 million distinct CDR3 sequences, 28% occurring once; the ten biggest clones make up 7.7%. The length of the CDR3 is 16 residues. Losses at the gene ends were 1 base for V and 6 bases for J; bases not matched to a gene: 4. Germline CDR1 and CDR2: SGHTA and FQGNSA. Russia was home to the donors, healthy Caucasian individuals aged 6 to 90. Only a few counts were recorded for this clonotype. Its antigen is currently unknown.

V and J are TRBV7-2 and TRBJ2-1; 12 bases agree with TRBD2. The sequenced sample was blood. The sequence was collected from a woman in her twenties or thirties in good health. CDR3 sequence reads: CASSLEASGRGNEQFF. The CDR3 bases are TGTGCCAGCAGCTTAGAGGCTAGCGGGAGGGGCAATGAGCAGTTCTTC.